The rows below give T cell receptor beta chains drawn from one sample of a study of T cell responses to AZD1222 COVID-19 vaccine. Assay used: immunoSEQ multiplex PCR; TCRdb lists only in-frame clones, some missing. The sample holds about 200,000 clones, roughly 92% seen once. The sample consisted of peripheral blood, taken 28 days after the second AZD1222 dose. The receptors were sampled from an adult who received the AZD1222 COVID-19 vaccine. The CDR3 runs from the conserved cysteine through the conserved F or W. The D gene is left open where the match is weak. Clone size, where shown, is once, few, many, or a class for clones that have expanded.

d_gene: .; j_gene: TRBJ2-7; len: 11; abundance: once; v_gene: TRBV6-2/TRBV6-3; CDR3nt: TGTGCCAGCAGTTCAGCATACGAGCAGTACTTC; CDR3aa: CASSSAYEQYF
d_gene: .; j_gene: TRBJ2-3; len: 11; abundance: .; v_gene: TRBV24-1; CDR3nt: TGTGCCACCAGCTCGCCAGATACGCAGTATTTT; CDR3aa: CATSSPDTQYF
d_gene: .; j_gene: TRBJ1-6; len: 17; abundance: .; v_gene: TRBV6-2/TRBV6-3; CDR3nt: TGTGCCAGCAGTTACTCGGAGGGAAGGACCTATAATTCACCCCTCCACTTT; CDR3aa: CASSYSEGRTYNSPLHF
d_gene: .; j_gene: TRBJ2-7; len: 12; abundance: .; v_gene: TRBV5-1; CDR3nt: TGCGCCAGCAGCTTGGAAGGGATCGAGCAGTACTTC; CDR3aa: CASSLEGIEQYF
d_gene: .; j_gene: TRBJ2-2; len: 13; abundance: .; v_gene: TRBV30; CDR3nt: TGTGCCTGGAGTGTCGTGAACACCGGGGAGCTGTTTTTT; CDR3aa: CAWSVVNTGELFF
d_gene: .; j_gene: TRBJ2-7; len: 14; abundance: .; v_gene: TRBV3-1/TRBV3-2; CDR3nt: TGTGCCAGCAGCGACCGGGCCTCTTCCTACGAGCAGTACTTC; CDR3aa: CASSDRASSYEQYF
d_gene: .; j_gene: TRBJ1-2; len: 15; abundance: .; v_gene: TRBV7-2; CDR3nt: TGTGCCAGCAGCTTACAGGGGTTAGCTAACTATGGCTACACCTTC; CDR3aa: CASSLQGLANYGYTF
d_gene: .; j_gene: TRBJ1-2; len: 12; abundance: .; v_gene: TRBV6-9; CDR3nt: TGTGCCAGCAGTTCAACGGACTATGGCTACACCTTC; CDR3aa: CASSSTDYGYTF
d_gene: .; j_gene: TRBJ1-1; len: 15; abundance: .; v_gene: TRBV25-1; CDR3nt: TGTGCCAGCAGTAAGGGCCCCATCCCTCCCACTGAAGCTTTCTTT; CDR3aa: CASSKGPIPPTEAFF
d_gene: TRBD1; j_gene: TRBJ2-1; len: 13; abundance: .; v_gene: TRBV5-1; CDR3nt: TGCGCCAGCAGCTCCGACAGGGGGAATGAGCAGTTCTTC; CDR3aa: CASSSDRGNEQFF
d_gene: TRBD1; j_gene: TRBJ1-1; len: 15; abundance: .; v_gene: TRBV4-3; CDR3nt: TGCGCCAGCAGCCAATTCGGACAGGGGTTCACTGAAGCTTTCTTT; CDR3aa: CASSQFGQGFTEAFF
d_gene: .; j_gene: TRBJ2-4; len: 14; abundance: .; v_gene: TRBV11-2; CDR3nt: TGTGCCAGCAGCTTCCTAATAGCCAAAAACATTCAGTACTTC; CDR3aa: CASSFLIAKNIQYF
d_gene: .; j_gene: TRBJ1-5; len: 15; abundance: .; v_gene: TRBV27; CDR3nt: TGTGCCAGCAGCCCGGGCAGTTATAGCAATCAGCCCCAGCATTTT; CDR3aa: CASSPGSYSNQPQHF
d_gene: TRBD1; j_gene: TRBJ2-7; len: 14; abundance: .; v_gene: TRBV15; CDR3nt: TGTGCCACCAGCAGAACCGGGACAGGCTACGAGCAGTACTTC; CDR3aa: CATSRTGTGYEQYF
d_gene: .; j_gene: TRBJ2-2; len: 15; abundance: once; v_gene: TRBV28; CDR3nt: TGTGCCAGCAGCAACTACCCCCAGGGGACCGGGGAGCTGTTTTTT; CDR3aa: CASSNYPQGTGELFF
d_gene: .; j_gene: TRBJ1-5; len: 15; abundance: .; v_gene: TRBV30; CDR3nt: TGTGCCTGGAGTTTTGGTGTGGGGGGTAATCAGCCCCAGCATTTT; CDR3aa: CAWSFGVGGNQPQHF
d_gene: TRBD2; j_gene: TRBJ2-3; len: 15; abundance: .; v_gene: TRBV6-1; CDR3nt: TGTGCCAGCAGTGAGTCGGGGGGGGGCACAGATACGCAGTATTTT; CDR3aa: CASSESGGGTDTQYF
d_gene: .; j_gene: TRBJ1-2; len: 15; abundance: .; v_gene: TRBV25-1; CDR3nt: TGTGCCAGCAGTCCTCCGGGGCTTACTAACTATGGCTACACCTTC; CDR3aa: CASSPPGLTNYGYTF
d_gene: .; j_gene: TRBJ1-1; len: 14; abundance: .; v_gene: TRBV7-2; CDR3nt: TGTGCCAGCACCACCGGGGGGTCGGTGGCTGAAGCTTTCTTT; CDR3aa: CASTTGGSVAEAFF
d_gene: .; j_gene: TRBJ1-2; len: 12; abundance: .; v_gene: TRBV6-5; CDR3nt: TGTGCCAGCAGTCCAGGGGCGGCCCCCCACACCTTC; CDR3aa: CASSPGAAPHTF
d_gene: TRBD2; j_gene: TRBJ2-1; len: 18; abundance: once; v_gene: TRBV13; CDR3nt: TGTGCCAGCAGCTTGGCTGCTAGCGGGGGTCCGCGGTACAATGAGCAGTTCTTC; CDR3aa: CASSLAASGGPRYNEQFF
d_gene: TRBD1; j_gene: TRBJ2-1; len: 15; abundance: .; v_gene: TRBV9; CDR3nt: TGTGCCAGCAGCGTTGCCCCGACAGGGACAAGTGAGCAGTTCTTC; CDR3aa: CASSVAPTGTSEQFF
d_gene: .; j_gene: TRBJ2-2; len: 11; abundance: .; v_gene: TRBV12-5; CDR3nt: TGTGCTAGTGGCCTCACCGGGGAGCTGTTTTTT; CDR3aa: CASGLTGELFF
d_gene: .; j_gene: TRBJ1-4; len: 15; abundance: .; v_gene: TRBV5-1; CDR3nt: TGCGCCAGCAGCTTAGAGGGAAGGGATAATGAAAAACTGTTTTTT; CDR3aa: CASSLEGRDNEKLFF
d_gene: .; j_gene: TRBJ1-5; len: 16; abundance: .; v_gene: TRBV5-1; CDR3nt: TGCGCCAGCAGCTTGGAGGGGCCCTCATCGGGTCAGCCCCAGCATTTT; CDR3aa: CASSLEGPSSGQPQHF
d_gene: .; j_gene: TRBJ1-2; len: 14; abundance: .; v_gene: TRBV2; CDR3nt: TGTGCCAGCAGTACCGACAACCTTATCTATGGCTACACCTTC; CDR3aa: CASSTDNLIYGYTF
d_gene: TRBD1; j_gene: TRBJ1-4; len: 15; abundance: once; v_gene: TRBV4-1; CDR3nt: TGCGCCAGCAGCCTGACAGGGGGATCGGGTGAAAAACTGTTTTTT; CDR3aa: CASSLTGGSGEKLFF
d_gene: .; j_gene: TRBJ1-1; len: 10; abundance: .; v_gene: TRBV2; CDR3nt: TGTGCCAGCGGGAACACTGAAGCTTTCTTT; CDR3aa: CASGNTEAFF
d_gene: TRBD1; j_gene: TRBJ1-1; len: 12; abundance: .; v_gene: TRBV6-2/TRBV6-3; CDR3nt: TGTGCCAGCAGCCGACAGGGGCGGGGAGCTTTCTTT; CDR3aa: CASSRQGRGAFF
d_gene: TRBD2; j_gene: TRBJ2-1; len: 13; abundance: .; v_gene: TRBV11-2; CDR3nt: TGTGCCAGCAGCTTAGATCGGGGGGGCGAGCAGTTCTTC; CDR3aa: CASSLDRGGEQFF
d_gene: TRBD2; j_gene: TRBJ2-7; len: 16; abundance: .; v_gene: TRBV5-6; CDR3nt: TGTGCCAGCAGCAACAAACCGGGACTAACCTCCTACGAGCAGTACTTC; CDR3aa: CASSNKPGLTSYEQYF
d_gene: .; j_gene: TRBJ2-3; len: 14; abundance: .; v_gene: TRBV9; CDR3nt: TGTGCCAGCAGCTGGGGGACGATCACAGATACGCAGTATTTT; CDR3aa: CASSWGTITDTQYF
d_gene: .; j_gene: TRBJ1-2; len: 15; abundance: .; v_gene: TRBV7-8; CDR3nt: TGTGCCAGCAGCCTAGGGGTAGGAGCTAACTATGGCTACACCTTC; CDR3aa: CASSLGVGANYGYTF
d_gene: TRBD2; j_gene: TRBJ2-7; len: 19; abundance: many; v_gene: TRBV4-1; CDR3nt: TGCGCCAGCAGCCACCCCGGACTTCGAGCGGGGTCGAGCTCCTACGAGCAGTACTTC; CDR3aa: CASSHPGLRAGSSSYEQYF
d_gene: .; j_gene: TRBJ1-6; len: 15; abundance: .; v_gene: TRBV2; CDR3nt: TGTGCCAGCAGCCGAGGGGGAGGGGGTAATTCACCCCTCCACTTT; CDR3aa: CASSRGGGGNSPLHF
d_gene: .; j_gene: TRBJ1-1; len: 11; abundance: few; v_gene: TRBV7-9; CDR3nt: TGTGCCAGCAGCCAGGGCACTGAAGCTTTCTTT; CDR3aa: CASSQGTEAFF
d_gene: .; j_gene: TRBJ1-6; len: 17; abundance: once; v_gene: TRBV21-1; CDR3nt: TGTGCCAGCAGCCAACTAGGGGACAGGGTGAATAATTCACCCCTCCACTTT; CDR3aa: CASSQLGDRVNNSPLHF
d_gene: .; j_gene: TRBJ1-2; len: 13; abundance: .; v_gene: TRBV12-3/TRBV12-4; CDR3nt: TGTGCCAGCAGTTTCTCAGCTAACTATGGCTACACCTTC; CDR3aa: CASSFSANYGYTF
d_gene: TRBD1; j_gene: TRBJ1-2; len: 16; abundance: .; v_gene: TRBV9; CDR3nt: TGTGCCAGCAGCGTAGAGGGACAGCCCGGGGCTTATGGCTACACCTTC; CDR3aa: CASSVEGQPGAYGYTF
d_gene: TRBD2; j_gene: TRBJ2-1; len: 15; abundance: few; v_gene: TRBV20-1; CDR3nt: TGCAGTGCTAGTAACCTAGCGGGGGTTGACAATGAGCAGTTCTTC; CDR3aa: CSASNLAGVDNEQFF
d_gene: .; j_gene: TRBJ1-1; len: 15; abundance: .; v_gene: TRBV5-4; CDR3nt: TGTGCCAGCAGCTTGGTGGGGGCGAGGGGCACTGAAGCTTTCTTT; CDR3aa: CASSLVGARGTEAFF
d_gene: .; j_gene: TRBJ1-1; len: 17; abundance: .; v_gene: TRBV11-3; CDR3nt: TGTGCCAGCAGCTGGTACGTAGGGCAGGGCTCGAACACTGAAGCTTTCTTT; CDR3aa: CASSWYVGQGSNTEAFF
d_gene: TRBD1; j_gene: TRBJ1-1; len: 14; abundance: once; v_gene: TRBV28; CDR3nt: TGTGCCAGCACTGTCGGACAGGGGTGGACTGAAGCTTTCTTT; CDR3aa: CASTVGQGWTEAFF